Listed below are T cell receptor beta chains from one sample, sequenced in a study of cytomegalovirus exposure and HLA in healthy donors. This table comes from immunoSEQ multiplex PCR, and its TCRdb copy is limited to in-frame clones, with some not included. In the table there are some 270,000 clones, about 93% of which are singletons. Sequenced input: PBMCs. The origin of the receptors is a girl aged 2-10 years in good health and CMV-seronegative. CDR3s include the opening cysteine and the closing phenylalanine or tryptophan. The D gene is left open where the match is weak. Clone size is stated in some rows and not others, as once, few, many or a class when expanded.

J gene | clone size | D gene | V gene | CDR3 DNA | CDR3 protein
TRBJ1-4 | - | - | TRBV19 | TGTGCCAGTAGTGGGGCAGTCACTAAGGGAAAACTGTTTTTT | CASSGAVTKGKLFF
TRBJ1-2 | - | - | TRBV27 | TGTGCCAGCAGTTTCGGGAACGGGGGAGGCTACACCTTC | CASSFGNGGGYTF
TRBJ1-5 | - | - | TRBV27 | TGTGCCAGCAGTATCGGACAGAGCAATCAGCCCCAGCATTTT | CASSIGQSNQPQHF
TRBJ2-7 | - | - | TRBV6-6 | TGTGCCAGCAGTTACTCCAGGGGCGAGCAGTACTTC | CASSYSRGEQYF
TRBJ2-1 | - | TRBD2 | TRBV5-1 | TGCGCCAGCAGCTTGGATCGGACTAGATCAGATGAGCAGTTCTTC | CASSLDRTRSDEQFF
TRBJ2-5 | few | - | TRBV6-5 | TGTGCCAGCAGTTATTTTCACACAGAGACCCAGTACTTC | CASSYFHTETQYF
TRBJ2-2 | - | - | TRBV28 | TGTGCCAGCAGTTTTTATTTCGTTCGGGGACGCTGGGGAGGGAACACCGGGGAGCTGTTTTTT | CASSFYFVRGRWGGNTGELFF
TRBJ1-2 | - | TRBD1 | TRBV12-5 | TGTGTTAGCGTCCAACAGGGGGCTAACTATGGCTACACCTTC | CVSVQQGANYGYTF
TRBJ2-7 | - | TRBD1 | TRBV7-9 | TGTGCCAGCAGCCCCCCGCCTCAGGGGGCCTACGAGCAGTACTTC | CASSPPPQGAYEQYF
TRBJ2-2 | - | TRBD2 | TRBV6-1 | TGTGCCAGCAGTGAAGCAAGCGGGAGGGCCTCCGGGGAGCTGTTTTTT | CASSEASGRASGELFF
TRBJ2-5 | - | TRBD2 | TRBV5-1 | TGCGCCAGCAGCGATGGACTAGCGGGAGTCGGGGAGACCCAGTACTTC | CASSDGLAGVGETQYF
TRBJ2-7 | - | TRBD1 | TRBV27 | TGTGCCAGCAGTCTGGGGACAGGGAGCATCTACGAGCAGTACTTC | CASSLGTGSIYEQYF
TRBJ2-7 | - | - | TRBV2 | TGTGCCAGCATCCACGACCGACAGTTCAGGCCGTTCTCGGGCGCCTACGAGCAGTACTTC | CASIHDRQFRPFSGAYEQYF
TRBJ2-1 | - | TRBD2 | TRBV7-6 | TGTGCCAGCGGACTAGCGGGAGCGCATGAGCAGTTCTTC | CASGLAGAHEQFF
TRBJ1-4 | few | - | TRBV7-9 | TGTGCCAGCAACGTTGACAGTGCAACTAATGAAAAACTGTTTTTT | CASNVDSATNEKLFF
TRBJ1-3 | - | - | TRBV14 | TGTGCCAGCAGCCAAGTGGGCAGGGGTGGAAACACCATATATTTT | CASSQVGRGGNTIYF
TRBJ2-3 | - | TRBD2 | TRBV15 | TGTGCCACCAGCAGGCTCAGACTAGCGGTCACAGATACGCAGTATTTT | CATSRLRLAVTDTQYF
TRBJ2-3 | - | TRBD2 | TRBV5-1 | TGCGCCAGCAGCCCACTCCAAACTAGCGGGACGCAGTATTTT | CASSPLQTSGTQYF
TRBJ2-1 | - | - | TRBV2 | TGTGCCAGCAGTGAAGGGGGGACGGGGGTAAAAGATGAGCAGTTCTTC | CASSEGGTGVKDEQFF
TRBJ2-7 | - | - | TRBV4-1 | TGCGCCAGCAGCCAAGATCGGTATAGTCCCGAGCAGTACTTC | CASSQDRYSPEQYF
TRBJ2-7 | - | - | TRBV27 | TGTGCCAGCAGTTTTGCTTCGCGTAGGGGATGGCAGTACTTC | CASSFASRRGWQYF
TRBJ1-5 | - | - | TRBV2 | TGTGCCAGTGAGAGGGGGACGAGCAATCAGCCCCAGCATTTT | CASERGTSNQPQHF
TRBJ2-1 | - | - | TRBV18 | TGTGCCAGCTCACCACCGGGGGGAGCCCCAGACAATGAGCAGTTCTTC | CASSPPGGAPDNEQFF
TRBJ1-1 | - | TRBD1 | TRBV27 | TGTGCCAGCAGCCCATATGACAGGGAGATATCTGAAGCTTTCTTT | CASSPYDREISEAFF
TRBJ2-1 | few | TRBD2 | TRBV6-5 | TGTGCCAGCAGGCTAGGCGGGAGCTACAATGAGCAGTTCTTC | CASRLGGSYNEQFF
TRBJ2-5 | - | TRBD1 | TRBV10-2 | TGCGCCAGCACGGGACAGTTGGAGACCCAGTACTTC | CASTGQLETQYF
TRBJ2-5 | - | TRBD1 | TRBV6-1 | TGTGCCAGCAGTGAATCGCAGGGGGTTGTTGAGACCCAGTACTTC | CASSESQGVVETQYF
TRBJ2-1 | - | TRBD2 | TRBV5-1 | TGCGCCAGCAGCTTTATTCTCAGCGGGAGTGGTGAGCAGTTCTTC | CASSFILSGSGEQFF
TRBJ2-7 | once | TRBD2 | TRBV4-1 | TGCGCCAGCAGCCGAGTGGGCCTAGCGGGGAGCGAGCAGTACTTC | CASSRVGLAGSEQYF
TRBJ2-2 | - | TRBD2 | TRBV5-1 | TGCGCCAGCAGCGCCGGACTAGCGGGGGGGACTGGGGAGCTGTTTTTT | CASSAGLAGGTGELFF
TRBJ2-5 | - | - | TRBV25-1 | TGTGCCAGCAGTGAATACGAGGGACTCCAAGAGACCCAGTACTTC | CASSEYEGLQETQYF
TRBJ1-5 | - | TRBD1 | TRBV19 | TGTGCCACCGACAGGGATGGCAATCAGCCCCAGCATTTT | CATDRDGNQPQHF
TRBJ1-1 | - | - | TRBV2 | TGTGCCAGCAGTGACGGCAGGGCTTACACTGAAGCTTTCTTT | CASSDGRAYTEAFF
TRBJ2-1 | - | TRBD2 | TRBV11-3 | TGTGCCAGCAGCTTCGGGCGGGAGTGGGGAAATGAGCAGTTCTTC | CASSFGREWGNEQFF
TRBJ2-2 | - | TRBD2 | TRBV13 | TGTGCCAGCAGCTTACCGGACGTCAGCGGGAGGACCGGGGAGCTGTTTTTT | CASSLPDVSGRTGELFF
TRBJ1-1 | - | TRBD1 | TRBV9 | TGTGCCAGCAGCCTAGGGACAGGGGGCATGAACACTGAAGCTTTCTTT | CASSLGTGGMNTEAFF
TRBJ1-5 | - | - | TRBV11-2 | TGTGCCAGCAGCTTGGGACAAAGTAGCAATCAGCCCCAGCATTTT | CASSLGQSSNQPQHF
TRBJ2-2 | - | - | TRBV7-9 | TGTGCCAGCAGCATTATGACAGGAGACGGGGAGCTGTTTTTT | CASSIMTGDGELFF
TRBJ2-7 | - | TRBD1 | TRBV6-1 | TGTGCCAGCAGTACAAGAAGGGAGACAGGGGAAGACTTC | CASSTRRETGEDF
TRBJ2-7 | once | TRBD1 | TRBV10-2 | TGCGCCAGCAAGTCGGGACAGTCCTACGAGCAGTACTTC | CASKSGQSYEQYF
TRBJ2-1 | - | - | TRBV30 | TGTGCCTGGCGCTACAATGAGCAGTTCTTC | CAWRYNEQFF
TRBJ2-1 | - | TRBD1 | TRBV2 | TGTGCCAGCAGTGACAAAGGGACAGGGGGGGATGAGCAGTTCTTC | CASSDKGTGGDEQFF
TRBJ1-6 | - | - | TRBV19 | TGTGCCAGTAGCATTCAAGGGGGTCGGAATAATTCACCCCTCCACTTT | CASSIQGGRNNSPLHF
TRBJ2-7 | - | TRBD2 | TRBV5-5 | TGTGCCAGCACCCTATCTGGGCTCCGGCTTGGGGGGGCCTACGAGCAGTACTTC | CASTLSGLRLGGAYEQYF
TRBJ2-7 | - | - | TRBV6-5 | TGTGCCAGCAGTTTCGCGACAGGAACTTACGAGCAGTACTTC | CASSFATGTYEQYF
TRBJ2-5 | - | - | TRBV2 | TGTGCCACCAAGAGGGAGGGACAAGGCGGGGAGACCCAGTACTTC | CATKREGQGGETQYF
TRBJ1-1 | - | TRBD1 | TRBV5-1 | TGCGCCAGCAGCCCCGACAGGGTCAGGTTCACTGAAGCTTTCTTT | CASSPDRVRFTEAFF
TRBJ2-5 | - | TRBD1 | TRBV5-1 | TGCGCCAGCAGCTTGGCGGCAGGACAGGGGATAGAGACCCAGTACTTC | CASSLAAGQGIETQYF
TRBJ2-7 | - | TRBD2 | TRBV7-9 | TGTGCCAGCACTAGCGGGGACTATACCTCCTACGAGCAGTACTTC | CASTSGDYTSYEQYF
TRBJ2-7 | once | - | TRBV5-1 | TGCGCCAGCAGCTTGAGGGGGTTCGGCTACGAGCAGTACTTC | CASSLRGFGYEQYF
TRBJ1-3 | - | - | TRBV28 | TGTGCCAGCAGTTTACCGTCTGGAAACACCATATATTTT | CASSLPSGNTIYF
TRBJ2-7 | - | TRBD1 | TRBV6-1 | TGTGCCAGCAGTGGGGGGACAGCCAACTCCTACGAGCAGTACTTC | CASSGGTANSYEQYF
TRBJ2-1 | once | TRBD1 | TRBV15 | TGTGCCACCAGCAGTGCTTCAGGGGGATACAATGAGCAGTTCTTC | CATSSASGGYNEQFF
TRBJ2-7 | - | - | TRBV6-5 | TGTGCCAGCAGTTCCAGTGTAAATTACGAGCAGTACTTC | CASSSSVNYEQYF
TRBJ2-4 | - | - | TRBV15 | TGTGCCACCAGCAGAGATCGGGGTTCCAAAAACATTCAGTACTTC | CATSRDRGSKNIQYF
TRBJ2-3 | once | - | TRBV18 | TGTGCCAGCTCACCTGACGGGACAGATACGCAGTATTTT | CASSPDGTDTQYF
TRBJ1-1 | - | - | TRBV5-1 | TGCGCCAGCAGCTTGGCCGCTTCGAGAACTGAAGCTTTCTTT | CASSLAASRTEAFF
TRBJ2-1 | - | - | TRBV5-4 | TGTGCCAGCAGCTTGTGGTCTATTGTGGGCGGGACCCACTACAATGAGCAGTTCTTC | CASSLWSIVGGTHYNEQFF
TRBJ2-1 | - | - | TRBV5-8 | TGTGCCAGCAGCTTTCCAGGGTCTTCCTACAATGAGCAGTTCTTC | CASSFPGSSYNEQFF